The clone carrying this TCR beta chain was counted between two and nine times. Its antigen is unknown. The sample comes from a study of shared clonotypes between healthy human individuals. Notes on the study in general: All-four-donor shared clonotypes had higher generation probabilities than non-shared clonotypes did.

The deep-level immunoSEQ assay was used. Produced via immunoSEQ multiplex PCR; TCRdb's table is partial and in-frame only. The sample carries approximately 1,000,000 clones, approximately 77% recorded once. All donors were healthy HIV-negative adults lacking recent acute infections or vaccinations. The sequencing input was memory CD4+ T cells from PBMCs. Described subset: CD45RA-negative fraction. The receptor comes from a man aged 18 to 29 in good health. Some clones in this sample may be carry-over from other donors' samples.

CDR3 sequence (DNA): TGCGCCAGCAGGGCGGTATCGGCCAACTACGAGCAGTACTTC. It yields the protein CASRAVSANYEQYF. The chain links TRBV5-1 to TRBJ2-7, with unresolved D. Germline loops: CDR1 SGHRS, CDR2 YFSETQ. Trimming removed 5 bases from V and 3 bases from J, with 15 bases in between. The CDR3 loop spans 14 amino acids.